Listed below are T cell receptor beta chains from one sample, sequenced in a study of T-cell reconstitution after alpha-beta-depleted transplantation in children. Each CDR3 protein gets one entry after TCRdb re-called the PCR reads with MiXCR. This sample carries about 640,000 distinct CDR3 sequences, 13% of them seen once, and the ten largest clones take 2.2%. The specimen was PBMCs, mostly from graft donor cells, collected 360 days after TCRalphabeta/CD19-depleted stem cell transplant. All receptors come from a male patient aged 10 to 17 who had a stem cell transplant for acute myeloid leukemia, so the T cells may come from the graft donor. CDR3s include the opening cysteine and the closing phenylalanine or tryptophan. A D gene is named only where the DNA matches it firmly. Clone sizes are given selectively: once, few, many, or a class where the clone is expanded.

TRBJ2-2	.	.	TRBV20-1	CSARESLPGELFF	TGCAGTGCTAGAGAGTCCCTCCCCGGGGAGCTGTTTTTT
TRBJ2-2	.	few	TRBV27	CASSFRTGNTGELFF	TGTGCCAGCAGTTTCCGAACCGGCAACACCGGGGAGCTGTTTTTT
TRBJ2-5	.	few	TRBV10-3	CAISELGETQYF	TGTGCCATCAGTGAGCTCGGGGAGACCCAGTACTTC
TRBJ1-1	TRBD1	.	TRBV10-3	CAISTGETEAFF	TGTGCCATCAGTACAGGGGAGACTGAAGCTTTCTTT
TRBJ2-7	TRBD2	.	TRBV5-4	CASSPKTSNEQYF	TGTGCCAGCAGCCCCAAGACTAGCAACGAGCAGTACTTC
TRBJ2-1	TRBD1	many	TRBV7-2	CASSPVPPTGLNEQFF	TGTGCCAGCAGCCCCGTTCCGCCGACAGGGCTCAATGAGCAGTTCTTC
TRBJ2-1	TRBD1	.	TRBV20-1	CSADIPRFIGTGGVRSYNEQFF	TGCAGTGCTGACATCCCGCGTTTTATTGGGACAGGGGGCGTTCGCTCCTACAATGAGCAGTTCTTC
TRBJ2-3	.	.	TRBV11-3	CASSQQAPPTGTQYF	TGTGCCAGCAGCCAACAGGCCCCCCCCACAGGTACGCAGTATTTT
TRBJ2-1	.	many	TRBV23-1	CASSDEQFF	TGCGCCAGCAGTGATGAGCAGTTCTTC
TRBJ1-4	.	.	TRBV4-3	CASSPGLQGGKLFF	TGCGCCAGCAGCCCGGGGCTCCAGGGCGGAAAACTGTTTTTT
TRBJ1-1	.	few	TRBV18	CASSPVLGINTEAFF	TGTGCCAGCTCACCCGTGTTGGGGATTAACACTGAAGCTTTCTTT
TRBJ2-2	.	few	TRBV29-1	CSVVDENTGELFF	TGCAGCGTTGTGGACGAGAACACCGGGGAGCTGTTTTTT
TRBJ1-3	.	few	TRBV28	CASSPGPGNTIYF	TGTGCCAGCAGCCCAGGGCCGGGAAACACCATATATTTT
TRBJ2-3	TRBD2	.	TRBV11-2	CASSPRELAGVTTSTDTQYF	TGTGCCAGCAGCCCCCGAGAGTTAGCGGGAGTAACCACTAGCACAGATACGCAGTATTTT
TRBJ1-2	TRBD1	many	TRBV12-3/TRBV12-4	CASIESGQLYGYTF	TGTGCCAGCATCGAGTCGGGACAGCTCTATGGCTACACCTTC
TRBJ2-2	.	few	TRBV5-1	CASGGRSNTGELFF	TGCGCCAGCGGGGGGAGATCGAACACCGGGGAGCTGTTTTTT
TRBJ2-3	TRBD1	.	TRBV28	CASSFDRVGDTQYF	TGTGCCAGCAGTTTTGACAGGGTGGGAGATACGCAGTATTTT
TRBJ1-2	.	.	TRBV12-3/TRBV12-4	CASSTRQVLF	TGTGCCAGCAGTACCCGACAGGTCCTATTC
TRBJ2-7	TRBD2	.	TRBV20-1	CSANPGLAGLAYEQYF	TGCAGTGCTAACCCCGGACTAGCGGGACTAGCCTACGAGCAGTACTTC
TRBJ2-3	TRBD2	.	TRBV7-3	CASSSTSGRSDTQYF	TGTGCCAGCAGCTCCACTAGCGGGAGATCAGATACGCAGTATTTT
TRBJ2-3	.	.	TRBV5-1	CASSLSDGGSTDTQYF	TGCGCCAGCAGCTTGTCGGACGGGGGTAGCACAGATACGCAGTATTTT
TRBJ2-5	TRBD2	many	TRBV28	CASSFGLAGTETQYF	TGTGCCAGCAGTTTTGGGCTAGCGGGAACGGAGACCCAGTACTTC
TRBJ2-3	TRBD2	many	TRBV12-3/TRBV12-4	CASSLLAGGPSTDTQYF	TGTGCCAGCAGTTTACTAGCGGGAGGACCCAGCACAGATACGCAGTATTTT
TRBJ2-3	.	.	TRBV7-9	CASSSGQRGQYF	TGTGCCAGCAGCTCCGGCCAGCGCGGGCAGTATTTT
TRBJ2-7	.	few	TRBV5-6	CASSLAVRVYEQYF	TGTGCCAGCAGCTTGGCGGTCAGGGTCTACGAGCAGTACTTC
TRBJ2-7	.	few	TRBV28	CASSPMWLEQYF	TGTGCCAGCAGTCCCATGTGGCTAGAGCAGTACTTC
TRBJ2-7	.	few	TRBV7-9	CASSLAPEVTYEQYF	TGTGCCAGCAGCTTAGCCCCGGAGGTAACCTACGAGCAGTACTTC
TRBJ2-7	TRBD2	many	TRBV29-1	CSVEGLAGVYEQYF	TGCAGCGTTGAAGGACTAGCGGGAGTGTACGAGCAGTACTTC
TRBJ2-7	.	.	TRBV6-2/TRBV6-3	CASTDRSSYEQYF	TGTGCCAGCACCGACAGGAGCTCCTACGAGCAGTACTTC
TRBJ2-1	.	.	TRBV24-1	CATSAVSWNEQFF	TGTGCCACCAGTGCCGTTAGCTGGAATGAGCAGTTCTTC
TRBJ2-4	.	few	TRBV4-1	CASSPGTAKNIQYF	TGCGCCAGCAGCCCCGGGACAGCCAAAAACATTCAGTACTTC
TRBJ2-3	.	many	TRBV18	CASSPAGYGTDTQYF	TGTGCCAGCTCACCTGCGGGGTACGGCACAGATACGCAGTATTTT
TRBJ2-3	TRBD1	few	TRBV6-1	CASRKQGATDTQYF	TGTGCCAGCAGGAAACAGGGGGCGACAGATACGCAGTATTTT
TRBJ2-3	TRBD1	many	TRBV12-3/TRBV12-4	CASRSTGARTDTQYF	TGTGCCAGCAGGTCGACAGGGGCTCGCACAGATACGCAGTATTTT
TRBJ1-1	.	few	TRBV15	CATSRDPGENTEAFF	TGTGCCACCAGCAGAGATCCTGGAGAGAACACTGAAGCTTTCTTT
TRBJ2-1	.	many	TRBV28	CASSVPGPGITNEQFF	TGTGCCAGCAGTGTCCCCGGTCCGGGGATAACCAATGAGCAGTTCTTC
TRBJ2-5	TRBD2	many	TRBV5-1	CASSQNSGAQETQYF	TGCGCCAGCAGCCAAAATAGCGGGGCCCAAGAGACCCAGTACTTC
TRBJ2-1	TRBD2	many	TRBV10-3	CAFSAGEGGSNEQFF	TGTGCCTTTTCAGCGGGAGAGGGAGGTAGCAATGAGCAGTTCTTC
TRBJ2-2	.	.	TRBV28	CASSYGERVNTGELFF	TGTGCCAGCAGTTACGGGGAGCGGGTCAACACCGGGGAGCTGTTTTTT
TRBJ1-2	.	few	TRBV30	CAWSDAGRYGYTF	TGTGCCTGGAGTGATGCAGGCCGCTATGGCTACACCTTC
TRBJ2-7	TRBD1	.	TRBV7-7	CASSIGQASYEQYF	TGTGCTAGCAGCATTGGACAGGCCAGCTACGAGCAGTACTTC
TRBJ2-5	.	.	TRBV7-9	CASSLVPSRETQYF	TGTGCCAGCAGCTTAGTTCCCAGTCGAGAGACCCAGTACTTC
TRBJ2-5	TRBD1	.	TRBV4-3	CASSQRDRGQETQYF	TGCGCCAGCAGCCAACGAGACAGGGGGCAGGAGACCCAGTACTTC
TRBJ1-2	.	few	TRBV29-1	CSVTGSGYTF	TGCAGCGTCACAGGGTCTGGCTACACCTTC
TRBJ2-1	TRBD2	.	TRBV7-3	CASSLNSGRRNEQFF	TGTGCCAGCAGCTTAAATAGCGGGAGGAGGAATGAGCAGTTCTTC
TRBJ1-5	TRBD1	many	TRBV28	CASSSAAGTGRRNQPQHF	TGTGCCAGCAGTTCAGCGGCCGGGACAGGGCGAAGGAATCAGCCCCAGCATTTT
TRBJ2-2	.	.	TRBV5-1	CASSAGRANTGELFF	TGCGCCAGCAGTGCGGGACGAGCGAACACCGGGGAGCTGTTTTTT
TRBJ2-6	TRBD2	.	TRBV29-1	CSARTSRNSGANVLTF	TGCAGCGCCCGGACTAGCCGAAACTCTGGGGCCAACGTCCTGACTTTC
TRBJ2-7	TRBD2	many	TRBV29-1	CSVGTSGREYEQYF	TGCAGCGTCGGGACTAGCGGGAGGGAATACGAGCAGTACTTC
TRBJ2-7	.	few	TRBV14	CASSQKPGVEQYF	TGTGCCAGCAGCCAAAAACCCGGTGTGGAGCAGTACTTC
TRBJ2-1	TRBD2	few	TRBV10-3	CAISEGRVAGVYNEQFF	TGTGCCATCAGTGAAGGGCGGGTAGCGGGAGTGTACAATGAGCAGTTCTTC
TRBJ2-1	TRBD2	few	TRBV4-3	CASSHERTSGLASNEQFF	TGCGCCAGCAGCCACGAACGGACTAGCGGTTTGGCGAGCAATGAGCAGTTCTTC
TRBJ2-7	.	.	TRBV6-2/TRBV6-3	CASIISGAAPYEQYF	TGTGCCAGCATCATCTCGGGGGCTGCACCCTACGAGCAGTACTTC
TRBJ2-1	TRBD2	few	TRBV19	CASSLNGRLAGLSSYNEQFF	TGTGCCAGTAGTCTAAATGGTCGACTAGCGGGCCTTAGCTCCTACAATGAGCAGTTCTTC
TRBJ1-2	.	.	TRBV7-9	CASSFPLGTFYGYTF	TGTGCCAGCAGCTTCCCCCTAGGGACGTTCTATGGCTACACCTTC
TRBJ2-1	TRBD1	few	TRBV6-5	CASSYSTGQGYNEQFF	TGTGCCAGCAGTTACTCGACGGGACAGGGATACAATGAGCAGTTCTTC
TRBJ2-5	TRBD2	many	TRBV7-9	CASSTSGRETQYF	TGTGCCAGCAGCACAAGCGGGAGGGAGACCCAGTACTTC